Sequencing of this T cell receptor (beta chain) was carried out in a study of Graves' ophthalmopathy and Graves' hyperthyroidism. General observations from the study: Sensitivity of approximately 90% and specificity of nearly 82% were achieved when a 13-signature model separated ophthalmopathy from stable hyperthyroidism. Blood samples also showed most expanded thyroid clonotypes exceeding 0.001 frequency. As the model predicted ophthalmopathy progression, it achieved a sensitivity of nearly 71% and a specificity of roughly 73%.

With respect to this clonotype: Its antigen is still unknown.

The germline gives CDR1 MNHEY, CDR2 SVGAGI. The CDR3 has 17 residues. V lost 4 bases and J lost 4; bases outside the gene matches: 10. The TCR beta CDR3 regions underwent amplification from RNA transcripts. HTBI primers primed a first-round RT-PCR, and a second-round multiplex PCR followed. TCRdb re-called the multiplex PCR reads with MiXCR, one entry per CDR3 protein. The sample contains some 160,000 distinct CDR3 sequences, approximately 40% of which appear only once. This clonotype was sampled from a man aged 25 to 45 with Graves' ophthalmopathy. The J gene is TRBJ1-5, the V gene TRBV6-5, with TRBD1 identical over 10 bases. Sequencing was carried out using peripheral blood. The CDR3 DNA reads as TGTGCCAGCAGTTTCAAAAAGACAGGGGGCATTAATCAGCCCCAGCATTTT. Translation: CASSFKKTGGINQPQHF.